Reported below is one T cell receptor (beta chain). Its specific antigen is unknown. Per-base quality was not reported, and no clone a single base away is much larger than it. This specimen comes from a study of vaccination and CD4 T cells after COVID-19 (dated by TCRdb to the early 2020s). Regarding the research as a whole: Convalescent patients had a positive SARS-CoV-2 result on nasal swab PCR, and of these patients, fewer than ten had mild disease and one had severe disease. Six males and four females were included in the convalescent cohort, with two Hispanic individuals, seven Caucasians, two Asians and one multiracial person represented. Two doses of either the Pfizer-BioNTech BNT162b2 vaccine (n=8) or the Moderna mRNA-1273 vaccine (n=2) were administered to participants. Post-COVID blood samples were collected from convalescent patients a median of about 92 days after diagnosis, with a range of about 30 to 180 days. The time from the second vaccine dose to post-vaccine blood sampling had a median of roughly 72 days and ranged from roughly 12 to 241 days. Culture stimuli were overlapping spike peptide pools from SARS-CoV-2 and from the common cold coronaviruses HCoV-NL63, HCoV-OC43 and HCoV-229E. Control cultures received a CEFX viral epitope pool as the positive control, an HIV-1 Nef peptide pool as the negative control, or no peptide. In 10 COVID-19 convalescent patients and 4 infection-naive healthy vaccine recipients, the spike-specific CD4+ TCR repertoire before mRNA vaccination was compared with the repertoire after mRNA vaccination.

Receptor amplification or capture employed PCR. At the Johns Hopkins FTIC core, DNA from the cultured CD4+ T cells underwent TCR sequencing with the Oncomine TCR Beta short-read assay. The QIAamp micro DNA kit was used to extract genomic DNA from the cultured CD4+ T cells. Oncomine TCR Beta libraries made from cultured CD4+ T cells were pooled using unique dual indexes and sequenced on an Illumina iSeq 100. In the source study's methods: Non-productive sequences were filtered out, and CDR3s that did not start with C, did not end with F or W, or were shorter than 7 amino acids were discarded. The MANAFEST web application was used to identify antigen-specific clonotypes by comparing peptide-stimulated wells against reference wells and other culture wells. For a clone to be called positive, the clone needed an FDR below 0.05, an odds ratio above 5, and a productive frequency above 0.1% in at least two of three replicate wells. A clonotype was classed as cross-reactive if the clonotype showed significant expansion both in SARS-CoV-2 spike wells and in at least one common cold coronavirus spike condition. Using R version 3.6.1, CDR3 homology was evaluated through Levenshtein distances (stringdist) along with unrooted phylogenetic trees (ape). The public reads were reprocessed in TCRdb via fastp at Q25 and MiXCR, keeping in-frame beta chains. CDR3 protein duplicates are merged, each entry listing the most common genes and DNA. Here the V and J calls rest on TCRdb's processing, not on the authors' analysis. The sample profile shows approximately 12,000 distinct CDR3 sequences; approximately 60% of them were found once. Just over 8.5% of the sample rests with the top ten.

The treatment or condition tag for this specimen amounts to: approximately 9-day PBMC culture with coronavirus spike peptide pools or control peptides (ViraFEST assay). The ViraFEST assay was used in the study, in which antigen-specific T cells were expanded with peptide pools and expanded clonotypes were subsequently identified by TCR sequencing. The convalescent patients' positive SARS-CoV-2 PCR tests were from March to December 2020, which was before the Alpha, Beta and Delta variants emerged in the United States. Each well held approximately 2 million PBMCs cultured in IMDM containing about 5% human AB serum and roughly 9.7 IU/ml IL-2, with 8 to 10 ug/ml peptide pools added. Half of the culture medium was replaced with fresh IL-2-containing medium on days 3 and 7. Once the cells had been in culture for less than 12 days, the EasySep CD4+ T cell isolation kit was used to isolate CD4+ T cells by negative selection. Ficoll-Paque Plus gradient centrifugation was used to isolate PBMCs from whole blood, and the isolated PBMCs were then either used fresh or cryopreserved at -140C. Culture conditions were generally each tested in triplicate wells.

Unmatched junction bases come to 5, with V trimmed by 7 bases and J by 1 base. CDR1 and CDR2 (ENHRY, SYGVKD) derive from the germline V gene. The CDR3 numbers 16 residues from cysteine through phenylalanine. Only the CDR3 region is kept as DNA, spanning 48 bases read in frame from base 1. What the study reported, not specific to this receptor: In convalescent patients, a median around 90% of post-vaccine SARS-CoV-2-reactive clones were detected only after vaccination, suggesting vaccine-specific priming. Of the vaccine-specific clones found in convalescent patients, nearly all (304 of 307) were mono-reactive for SARS-CoV-2 spike instead of being cross-reactive with common cold coronaviruses. The median number of SARS-CoV-2-reactive clonotypes rose from 20 to 25 after infection to 38 after vaccination, but the change was not significant. The study included relatively few convalescent patients and did not analyze early timepoints after natural infection.

The sample consisted of CD4+ T cells from blood, cultured in vitro, taken before SARS-CoV-2 vaccination. The TCR comes from a human donor who had recovered from COVID-19. The rearranged segments are TRBV10-3 and TRBJ2-2, with 11 junctional bases fitting TRBD1. The sequenced DNA is TGTGCCATCAAAGGACAGGGGGCGGGGAACACCGGGGAGCTGTTTTTT. It is translated as CAIKGQGAGNTGELFF.